Described below is a single T cell receptor beta chain sequence and its context. As yet, its antigen is unknown. V was clipped by 8 bases and J by 1 base; unmatched bases: 5. The V gene's germline CDR1 is SGHTA and CDR2 FQGNSA. The CDR3 is 14 residues long. The isolated RNA, all of it, was reverse transcribed, so expressed TCRB transcripts were what got sequenced. Clones were sequenced by immunoSEQ multiplex PCR, and TCRdb holds only the in-frame ones, with some missing. The sample includes 900,000 or so clones, 15% to 20% seen only once; the top ten take 0.023%. This specimen belongs to a study of beta chain features in type 1 diabetes. Sorting that relied on CD45RO/CCR7/CD25/CD127/CD95/CD27 yielded CD4+ naive, central memory, regulatory and stem cell-like memory cells. Sort purity for all populations was recorded as exceeding 98%. Study-wide points: Within patients, naive, central memory and Treg TCRB repertoires seemed more similar than within healthy donors.

The chain recombines TRBV7-2 with TRBJ1-2; 9 nucleotides match TRBD1. The source material was naive CD4+ T cells from blood. The sequence was collected from a woman aged 18-29 years in good health. CDR3 DNA sequence: TGTGCCAGCCGGGGACAGGGAGATAACTATGGCTACACCTTC. It is translated as CASRGQGDNYGYTF.